This T cell receptor beta chain was identified in a study of T-cell reconstitution after alpha-beta-depleted transplantation in children. The library targeted TCRbeta and was prepared with unique molecular identifiers. Each CDR3 protein gets one entry after TCRdb re-called the PCR reads with MiXCR. Among roughly 400,000 distinct CDR3 sequences, roughly 21% were seen once, and the ten largest hold around 4%. In its sample, this clonotype was seen a few times. The length of the CDR3 is 14 residues. Per the germline V gene, CDR1 is SQVTM and CDR2 is ANQGSEA. Trimming cost V 2 bases and J 8 bases, with 18 bases left between them.

Sequences were derived from PBMCs from the stem cell graft donor, sampled from the stem cell graft. This clonotype originated in a human donor who donated a stem cell graft to a child with acute myeloid leukemia. The chain employs TRBV29-1 and TRBJ1-2, with D perhaps matching TRBD1 (6 bases). The CDR3 loop reads CSVEFGRGSGGYTF. CDR3 nucleotides: TGCAGCGTTGAATTTGGCAGGGGAAGTGGAGGCTACACCTTC.